These T cell receptor beta chains were read from a single sample in a study of T-cell reconstitution after alpha-beta-depleted transplantation in children. TCRdb ran MiXCR on the PCR reads and lists one entry per CDR3 protein. The sample carries approximately 490,000 distinct CDR3 sequences, around 13% recorded once. Sample: PBMCs from the stem cell graft donor, taken from the stem cell graft. The origin of the receptors is a human donor who donated a stem cell graft to a child with combined immunodeficiency. CDR3s include the opening cysteine and the closing phenylalanine or tryptophan. The D gene is left open where the match is weak. Clone size is stated in some rows and not others, as once, few, many or a class when expanded.

.	TRBJ2-4	TRBV30	.	CAWSTTGAGAAKNIQYF	TGTGCCTGGAGTACCACGGGGGCAGGGGCTGCCAAAAACATTCAGTACTTC
.	TRBJ2-5	TRBV20-1	.	CSARTRETQYF	TGCAGTGCTAGGACCCGGGAGACCCAGTACTTC
many	TRBJ2-1	TRBV27	TRBD2	CASSLRSSGSRDNEQFF	TGTGCCAGCAGTTTAAGGTCTAGCGGGAGTAGGGACAATGAGCAGTTCTTC
.	TRBJ2-6	TRBV6-1	.	CASRLASGANVLTF	TGTGCCAGCAGACTAGCTTCTGGGGCCAACGTCCTGACTTTC
few	TRBJ2-7	TRBV18	.	CASSPVGRSSYEQYF	TGTGCCAGCTCACCAGTTGGGAGGAGCTCCTACGAGCAGTACTTC
many	TRBJ2-7	TRBV6-2/TRBV6-3	.	CASSLISGNEQYF	TGTGCCAGCAGCCTCATCTCAGGGAACGAGCAGTACTTC
.	TRBJ2-1	TRBV7-6	.	CASSLARAAAYNEQFF	TGTGCCAGCAGCTTAGCGCGAGCAGCCGCCTACAATGAGCAGTTCTTC
many	TRBJ2-5	TRBV4-3	TRBD2	CASSQELAGVGGTQYF	TGCGCCAGCAGCCAAGAATTAGCGGGAGTGGGCGGGACCCAGTACTTC
.	TRBJ1-4	TRBV10-3	.	CAIGRENEKLFF	TGTGCCATCGGACGGGAAAATGAAAAACTGTTTTTT
.	TRBJ2-2	TRBV19	TRBD2	CASSNGGRAYTGELFF	TGTGCCAGTAGTAACGGCGGGAGGGCCTACACCGGGGAGCTGTTTTTT
few	TRBJ2-5	TRBV9	.	CASSVESGGGQETQYF	TGTGCCAGCAGCGTAGAGTCTGGGGGAGGCCAAGAGACCCAGTACTTC
few	TRBJ2-1	TRBV7-2	.	CASSFEVGIQFF	TGTGCCAGCAGCTTCGAAGTTGGGATTCAGTTCTTC
few	TRBJ2-5	TRBV5-1	.	CASSLDVGETQYF	TGCGCCAGCAGCTTGGATGTAGGGGAGACCCAGTACTTC
.	TRBJ2-3	TRBV20-1	TRBD1	CSARAPYTPGQSTDTQYF	TGCAGTGCTAGAGCACCGTACACACCGGGACAGAGCACAGATACGCAGTATTTT
many	TRBJ2-1	TRBV29-1	TRBD2	CSVSRLAIHEQFF	TGCAGCGTTAGCAGACTAGCGATACATGAGCAGTTCTTC
.	TRBJ1-4	TRBV10-3	.	CAISEPAAAGKLFF	TGTGCCATCAGTGAGCCGGCGGCAGCCGGAAAACTGTTTTTT
.	TRBJ2-7	TRBV3-1	TRBD2	CASSWGGNPYEQYF	TGTGCCAGCAGCTGGGGGGGGAACCCCTACGAGCAGTACTTC
.	TRBJ2-3	TRBV5-1	TRBD1	CASSRGTGDADTQYF	TGCGCCAGCAGCCGAGGGACAGGGGACGCAGATACGCAGTATTTT
.	TRBJ1-1	TRBV20-1	.	CSASRGTGLITEAFF	TGCAGTGCTAGTCGTGGTACAGGGTTGATAACTGAAGCTTTCTTT
.	TRBJ2-7	TRBV3-1	.	CASRQGEFAEQYF	TGTGCCAGCAGACAGGGAGAATTTGCCGAGCAGTACTTC
few	TRBJ1-6	TRBV5-6	.	CASSLSSENYNSPLHF	TGTGCCAGCAGCTTGTCGTCAGAAAATTATAATTCACCCCTCCACTTT
many	TRBJ2-1	TRBV7-9	.	CASSRPGVGEQFF	TGTGCCAGCAGCCGCCCAGGGGTCGGTGAGCAGTTCTTC
.	TRBJ2-1	TRBV4-3	.	CASSQDPRYHNEQFF	TGCGCCAGCAGCCAAGATCCAAGGTACCACAATGAGCAGTTCTTC
.	TRBJ2-7	TRBV7-8	.	CASSLPGIDEQYF	TGTGCCAGCAGCTTACCAGGGATCGACGAGCAGTACTTC
few	TRBJ2-3	TRBV6-2/TRBV6-3	TRBD2	CASREREGRKDTQYF	TGTGCCAGCAGGGAGCGGGAGGGCCGGAAAGATACGCAGTATTTT
many	TRBJ2-5	TRBV11-1	TRBD1	CASSKQGSPTFTLETQYF	TGTGCCAGCAGTAAACAGGGGTCGCCCACCTTTACCCTCGAGACCCAGTACTTC
many	TRBJ2-1	TRBV5-6	.	CASSSRTFKYNEQFF	TGTGCCAGCAGCTCCCGGACCTTCAAATACAATGAGCAGTTCTTC
many	TRBJ2-7	TRBV6-1	.	CASSPRTVSYEQYF	TGTGCCAGCAGTCCACGGACAGTCTCCTACGAGCAGTACTTC
.	TRBJ1-5	TRBV6-5	.	CASRLGQGWQPQHF	TGTGCCAGCCGATTGGGGCAGGGCTGGCAGCCCCAGCATTTT
many	TRBJ1-1	TRBV12-3/TRBV12-4	.	CASSLGAYQNTEAFF	TGTGCCAGCAGTTTAGGGGCTTATCAGAACACTGAAGCTTTCTTT
.	TRBJ1-2	TRBV6-5	.	CASSFGSQGYGYTF	TGTGCCAGCAGTTTTGGTTCTCAGGGGTATGGCTACACCTTC
many	TRBJ2-5	TRBV6-6	.	CATINRGGKTQYF	TGTGCCACTATAAACAGGGGAGGAAAGACCCAGTACTTC
.	TRBJ2-4	TRBV4-3	.	CASSQDLGGIQYF	TGCGCCAGCAGCCAAGATCTCGGGGGAATTCAGTACTTC
many	TRBJ2-1	TRBV6-2/TRBV6-3	.	CASRGTPDYNEQFF	TGTGCCAGCAGGGGGACTCCGGACTACAATGAGCAGTTCTTC
.	TRBJ1-2	TRBV24-1	TRBD1	CATSDPGQATYGYTF	TGTGCCACCAGTGACCCGGGACAGGCTACTTATGGCTACACCTTC
few	TRBJ1-3	TRBV6-5	.	CASSYSIPTGFSGNTIYF	TGTGCCAGCAGTTACTCGATCCCCACAGGGTTCTCTGGAAACACCATATATTTT
.	TRBJ2-3	TRBV28	.	CATTPGGGPADTQYF	TGTGCCACCACTCCAGGGGGGGGACCGGCAGATACGCAGTATTTT
many	TRBJ2-1	TRBV6-2/TRBV6-3	TRBD2	CATSRGGGNEQFF	TGTGCCACCAGCCGGGGGGGCGGCAATGAGCAGTTCTTC
few	TRBJ2-1	TRBV4-2	TRBD2	CASSQDRYGGALNEQFF	TGTGCCAGCAGCCAAGATCGGTACGGGGGGGCCCTGAATGAGCAGTTCTTC
many	TRBJ1-1	TRBV10-3	TRBD1	CAISQGTDGTEAFF	TGTGCCATCAGTCAAGGGACAGACGGGACCGAAGCTTTCTTT
few	TRBJ2-2	TRBV9	.	CASSASGTYRTGELFF	TGTGCCAGCAGCGCTTCCGGGACATACCGGACCGGGGAGCTGTTTTTT
many	TRBJ2-7	TRBV12-3/TRBV12-4	.	CASSFRGLEQYF	TGTGCCAGCAGTTTCAGGGGTCTCGAGCAGTACTTC
many	TRBJ2-3	TRBV7-2	.	CASSLVSGTVDTQYF	TGTGCCAGCAGCTTAGTGTCGGGGACGGTGGATACGCAGTATTTT
.	TRBJ2-7	TRBV14	TRBD2	CASSQELAGGRHF	TGTGCCAGCAGCCAAGAACTAGCGGGAGGGCGCCACTTC
.	TRBJ2-1	TRBV12-3/TRBV12-4	.	CASSFGGIYNEQFF	TGTGCCAGCAGTTTTGGAGGTATCTACAATGAGCAGTTCTTC
many	TRBJ2-1	TRBV4-2	.	CASSQENYHEQFF	TGTGCCAGCAGCCAGGAAAATTACCATGAGCAGTTCTTC
many	TRBJ2-1	TRBV5-6	TRBD1	CASSGNRGFYNEQFF	TGTGCCAGCAGCGGGAACAGGGGTTTCTACAATGAGCAGTTCTTC
few	TRBJ2-7	TRBV7-4	.	CASSLDPPAGAHYEQYF	TGTGCCAGCAGCTTAGACCCCCCGGCGGGGGCCCACTACGAGCAGTACTTC
few	TRBJ2-7	TRBV4-2	TRBD1	CASSQEVQRQGPYEQYF	TGTGCCAGCAGCCAAGAAGTTCAGAGACAGGGGCCCTACGAGCAGTACTTC
few	TRBJ2-1	TRBV24-1	.	CATSGSSYNEQFF	TGTGCCACCAGTGGTAGCTCCTACAATGAGCAGTTCTTC
.	TRBJ2-7	TRBV12-3/TRBV12-4	TRBD1	CASSRDSEHEQYF	TGTGCCAGCAGTCGGGACAGTGAGCACGAGCAGTACTTC
few	TRBJ2-3	TRBV6-4	TRBD2	CASSVTSGGAEDTQYF	TGTGCCAGCAGTGTTACTAGCGGGGGGGCAGAAGATACGCAGTATTTT
few	TRBJ1-6	TRBV10-3	.	CATHPTLDGSPLHF	TGTGCCACTCACCCGACGCTGGATGGTTCACCCCTCCACTTT
.	TRBJ1-2	TRBV30	.	CAWSVWQGSNYGYTF	TGTGCCTGGAGTGTATGGCAGGGGTCTAACTATGGCTACACCTTC